This T cell receptor beta chain appears in the sequencing data of a study of shared clonotypes between healthy human individuals. Researchers ran the assay at a deep level. The assay was immunoSEQ multiplex PCR, and TCRdb's table has in-frame clones only and misses some. The table lists around 980,000 clones, 70% to 80% of them singletons. Germline V gene lookup returns CDR1 SNHLY and CDR2 FYNNEI. V gave up 1 base and J gave up 4 bases; unmatched junction bases: 2. There are 15 residues in the CDR3. The clonotype originates from a young man in good health. Some clones in this sample may be carry-over from other donors' samples. V gene TRBV2 combines with J gene TRBJ2-3, with 10 nucleotides matching TRBD2. Sample: memory CD4+ T cells from PBMCs. Subset meaning: CD45RA-negative fraction. CDR3 protein: CASSEGTSGADTQYF. The CDR3 coding sequence is TGTGCCAGCAGTGAAGGGACTAGCGGTGCAGATACGCAGTATTTT.